The rows below give T cell receptor beta chains drawn from one sample of a study of T-cell memory formation after mild COVID-19. MiXCR, applied by TCRdb to the 5' RACE reads, yields one record per CDR3 protein. The sample lists fewer than 700,000 distinct CDR3 sequences; about a fifth were seen once. Input material: PBMCs or a T cell subset sorted from them (not recorded which). The source is an adult woman who had mild COVID-19 (a few samples of this study predate the infection). Cell type and time point are not known. Both conserved end residues are part of each CDR3. The D gene is left open where the match is weak. A row's size may be missing; if present it is once, few, many or a size class.

TGCGCCAGCAGCCAAGATGAGGAGTACTCCTACGAGCAGTACTTC,CASSQDEEYSYEQYF,TRBV4-3,NA,TRBJ2-7,NA
TGTGCCACCAGCAGGAGGGACACAGATACGCAGTATTTT,CATSRRDTDTQYF,TRBV15,NA,TRBJ2-3,NA
TGCAGTGCTAGCAACAGGGTGCGAAACACCGGGGAGCTGTTTTTT,CSASNRVRNTGELFF,TRBV20-1,few,TRBJ2-2,NA
TGTGCCAGCAGCCAACGGGGACCCCCGGCCGGGGAGCTGTTTTTT,CASSQRGPPAGELFF,TRBV7-3,few,TRBJ2-2,NA
TGTGCCAGCAGCTTAGTTCTGAGTAGCGGGCTTAACAATGAGCAGTTCTTC,CASSLVLSSGLNNEQFF,TRBV7-9,few,TRBJ2-1,TRBD2
TGTGCCAGCAACTTCGACAGGGGGCGCTCAGATACGCAGTATTTT,CASNFDRGRSDTQYF,TRBV6-6,NA,TRBJ2-3,TRBD1
TGTGCCAGCAGCCCCCCCGGGACAATTCAAGAGACCCAGTACTTC,CASSPPGTIQETQYF,TRBV7-9,NA,TRBJ2-5,NA
TGTGCCACCGGGGGACCGGGAGGGCTCATCTCCAATGAGCAGTTCTTC,CATGGPGGLISNEQFF,TRBV10-3,NA,TRBJ2-1,TRBD2
TGCGCCAGCGGAACGGGACCCTCGATGGGCTATGGCTACACCTTC,CASGTGPSMGYGYTF,TRBV5-1,few,TRBJ1-2,NA
TGCGCCAGCAGCTCTGGCGGGACAGATAGCAATCAGCCCCAGCATTTT,CASSSGGTDSNQPQHF,TRBV5-1,NA,TRBJ1-5,TRBD1
TGTGCCAGCAGTTACGGGACAGGGGGGGAGACCCAGTACTTC,CASSYGTGGETQYF,TRBV12-3/TRBV12-4,many,TRBJ2-5,TRBD1
TGTGCCAGCAGGCCTCGACAGGGGAACACTGAAGCTTTCTTT,CASRPRQGNTEAFF,TRBV7-9,few,TRBJ1-1,TRBD1
TGCGCCAGCAGCCAAGTTAGCGGGGTCGCAGAGACCCAGTACTTC,CASSQVSGVAETQYF,TRBV4-1,NA,TRBJ2-5,TRBD2
TGTGCCAGCAGCCGGACGTTATCTAATGAAAAACTGTTTTTT,CASSRTLSNEKLFF,TRBV3-1,few,TRBJ1-4,NA
TGTGCCAGCAGCTTAGAAAGGAATCAGCCCCAGCATTTT,CASSLERNQPQHF,TRBV7-8,few,TRBJ1-5,NA
TGTGCCAGCAGTTGGGTTAGCGGAAGTCGAGAGACCCAGTACTTC,CASSWVSGSRETQYF,TRBV7-2,NA,TRBJ2-5,NA
TGTGCCAGCAGCAGGGGAGGGGCAGGAAGAAACAATGAGCAGTTCTTC,CASSRGGAGRNNEQFF,TRBV13,NA,TRBJ2-1,TRBD2
TGTGCCAGCAGCGTAGGATGGACCGGGGAGCTGTTTTTT,CASSVGWTGELFF,TRBV9,NA,TRBJ2-2,NA
TGCAGTGCTGCGGGACAGGGGGCCGCTGAAGCTTTCTTT,CSAAGQGAAEAFF,TRBV20-1,few,TRBJ1-1,TRBD1
TGTGCCAGCAGCCGAATTCGGGCGGATACGCAGTATTTT,CASSRIRADTQYF,TRBV7-2,few,TRBJ2-3,NA
TGTGCCAGCTCAACGACAACAGGGGTGGGGACTGAAGCTTTCTTT,CASSTTTGVGTEAFF,TRBV18,NA,TRBJ1-1,TRBD1
TGTGCCAGCAGCCCAACACCGAATGAGCAGTTCTTC,CASSPTPNEQFF,TRBV7-9,NA,TRBJ2-1,NA
TGTGCCAGCGGGCCGGGCGGACAGGGCTGGAATCAAGAGACCCAGTACTTC,CASGPGGQGWNQETQYF,TRBV7-2,few,TRBJ2-5,TRBD1
TGTGCCAGCAGCCAAGGGACAGGGGCATGGTATGGCTACACCTTC,CASSQGTGAWYGYTF,TRBV27,NA,TRBJ1-2,TRBD1
TGCAGTGGATGGGGGGCCCGGGAGACCCAGTACTTC,CSGWGARETQYF,TRBV20-1,NA,TRBJ2-5,NA
TGTGCCAGCAGCTTAGAGCTGTCGGAGACCCAGTACTTC,CASSLELSETQYF,TRBV7-3,NA,TRBJ2-5,NA
TGTGCCACCTACGGAGAAGTGACAGATACGCAGTATTTT,CATYGEVTDTQYF,TRBV10-3,once,TRBJ2-3,NA
TGTGCCACCAGTGATTTTACTGCGTACACAGATACGCAGTATTTT,CATSDFTAYTDTQYF,TRBV24-1,NA,TRBJ2-3,NA
TGTTCTCATCGAGTTCCTAACCCGAACACTGAAGCTTTCTTT,CSHRVPNPNTEAFF,TRBV9,NA,TRBJ1-1,NA
TGTGCCAGCAGCTCCTACCTAGGAACGAACTACGAGCAGTACTTC,CASSSYLGTNYEQYF,TRBV7-6,few,TRBJ2-7,NA
TGTGCCAGCAGCCATGTGGGTTCCGAGCAGTACTTC,CASSHVGSEQYF,TRBV7-9,few,TRBJ2-7,NA
TGTGCCATCAGTCCTGGAGCGGGGGGTACCTACGAGCAGTACTTC,CAISPGAGGTYEQYF,TRBV10-3,few,TRBJ2-7,TRBD2
TGCGCCAGCAGCCAAGATATCAGCGGGGGCACAGATACGCAGTATTTT,CASSQDISGGTDTQYF,TRBV4-1,NA,TRBJ2-3,TRBD2
TGTGCCAGCAGTCCTCGACTAGCCACCTACGAGCAGTACTTC,CASSPRLATYEQYF,TRBV27,NA,TRBJ2-7,TRBD2
TGCGCCAGCAGCTCGTGGGGGGAAACTGAAAAACTGTTTTTT,CASSSWGETEKLFF,TRBV5-1,NA,TRBJ1-4,NA
TGCAGTGCTAGGGTAGCGGGAGTGGGTACCGGGGAGCTGTTTTTT,CSARVAGVGTGELFF,TRBV20-1,NA,TRBJ2-2,TRBD2